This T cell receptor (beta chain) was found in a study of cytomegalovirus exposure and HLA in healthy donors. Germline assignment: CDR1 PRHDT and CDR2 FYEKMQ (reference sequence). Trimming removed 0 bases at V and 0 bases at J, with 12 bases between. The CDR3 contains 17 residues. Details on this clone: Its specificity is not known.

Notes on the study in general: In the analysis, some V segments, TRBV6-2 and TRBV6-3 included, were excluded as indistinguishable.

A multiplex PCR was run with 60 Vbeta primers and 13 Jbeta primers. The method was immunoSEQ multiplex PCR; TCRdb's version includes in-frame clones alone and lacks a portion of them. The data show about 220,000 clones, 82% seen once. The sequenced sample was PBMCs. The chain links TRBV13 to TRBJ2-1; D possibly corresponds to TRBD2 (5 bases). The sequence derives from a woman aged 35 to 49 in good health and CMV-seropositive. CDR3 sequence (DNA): TGTGCCAGCAGCTTAGGCTTGAGGGCCAGCTCCTACAATGAGCAGTTCTTC. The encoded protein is CASSLGLRASSYNEQFF.